This T cell receptor beta chain was sequenced for a study of OX40 agonist ivuxolimab in advanced cancers. The repertoire was sequenced with immunoSEQ multiplex PCR; TCRdb's copy has only in-frame clones and lacks some. The top ten hold around 0.7% of the sample, which has about 59,000 clones, 65% to 90% seen once. V lost 0 bases, J lost 7 bases, and 24 bases lay in between. The CDR3 length is 19 residues. CDR1 is MGHRA, CDR2 YSYEKL, per germline. This clonotype was sampled from an adult with an advanced solid tumor such as melanoma, head and neck, liver or kidney cancer. The sample in question was CD4+ or CD8+ T cells sorted from blood, obtained in a trial of the OX40 agonist ivuxolimab. The chain couples TRBV4-1 to TRBJ1-4; tentatively, D is TRBD1 (6 bases). This CDR3 reads CASSQDPNSSQGAAEKLFF. The CDR3 region has the DNA TGCGCCAGCAGCCAAGACCCCAATTCCTCACAGGGTGCGGCTGAAAAACTGTTTTTT.